The clone carrying this T cell receptor beta chain was counted only a few times. Its antigen is currently unknown. The CDR3 runs to 15 residues. J lost 0 bases, V lost 5 bases, and 6 bases had no gene match. Per the germline V gene, CDR1 is SGHNT and CDR2 is YYREEE (reference sequence). PCR involved 60 Vbeta and 13 Jbeta primers. Produced via immunoSEQ multiplex PCR; TCRdb's table is partial and in-frame only. The sample has 130,000 to 150,000 clones; roughly 62% are singletons. This sample stems from a study of cytomegalovirus exposure and HLA in healthy donors. The study, taken as a whole, reports: TCR beta V- and J-gene trimming, according to a later analysis, was linked to a missense DCLRE1C variant. TCR beta sequences numbering fewer than 20,000 were associated with HLA alleles at 0.05 false discovery rate in a later analysis.

The sample comprised PBMCs. The clonotype originates from a man between 60 and 75 years old in good health and CMV-seronegative. This chain joins TRBV5-4 and TRBJ2-5; TRBD2 matches 8 bases. The CDR3 loop reads CASRPPLADQETQYF. The CDR3, as DNA: TGTGCCAGCAGACCACCACTAGCGGACCAAGAGACCCAGTACTTC.